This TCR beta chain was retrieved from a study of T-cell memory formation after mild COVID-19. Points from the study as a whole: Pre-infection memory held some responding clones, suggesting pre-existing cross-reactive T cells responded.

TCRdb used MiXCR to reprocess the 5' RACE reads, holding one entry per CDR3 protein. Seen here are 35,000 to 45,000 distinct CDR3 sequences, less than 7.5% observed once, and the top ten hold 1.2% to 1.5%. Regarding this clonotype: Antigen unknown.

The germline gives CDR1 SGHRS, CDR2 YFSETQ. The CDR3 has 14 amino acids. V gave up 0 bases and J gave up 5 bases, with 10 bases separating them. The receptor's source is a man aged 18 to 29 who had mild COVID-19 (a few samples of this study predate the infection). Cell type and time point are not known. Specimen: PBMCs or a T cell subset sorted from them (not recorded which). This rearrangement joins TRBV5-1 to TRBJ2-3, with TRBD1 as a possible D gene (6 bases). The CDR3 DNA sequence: TGCGCCAGCAGCTTGGGACAGGACATAGATACGCAGTATTTT. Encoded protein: CASSLGQDIDTQYF.